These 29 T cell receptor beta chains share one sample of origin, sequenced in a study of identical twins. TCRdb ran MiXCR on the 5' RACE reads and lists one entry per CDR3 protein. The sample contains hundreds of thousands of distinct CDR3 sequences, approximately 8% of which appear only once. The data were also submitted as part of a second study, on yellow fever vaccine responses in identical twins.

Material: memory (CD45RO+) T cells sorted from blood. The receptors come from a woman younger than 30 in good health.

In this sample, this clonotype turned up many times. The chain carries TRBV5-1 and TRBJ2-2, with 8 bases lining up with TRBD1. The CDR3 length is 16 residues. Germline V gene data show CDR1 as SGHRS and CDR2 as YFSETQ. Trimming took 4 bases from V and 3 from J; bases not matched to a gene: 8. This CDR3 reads CASSRRGQVDTGELFF. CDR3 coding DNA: TGCGCCAGCAGCCGAAGGGGACAGGTTGACACCGGGGAGCTGTTTTTT.

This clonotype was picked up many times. CDR3 region: CASSQAAQETQYF. In DNA, the CDR3 is TGTGCCAGCAGCCAAGCCGCACAAGAGACCCAGTACTTC. V usage is TRBV3-1 and J usage is TRBJ2-5; D unresolved. The V gene lost 1 base and the J gene lost 2 bases, with 5 bases spanning the gap. From germline, CDR1 is LGHDT and CDR2 YNNKEL (reference sequence). The length of the CDR3 is 13 residues.

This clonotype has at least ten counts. CDR3 residues: CASSRETQYF. As DNA, the CDR3 is TGTGCCAGCAGTCGAGAGACCCAGTACTTC. The chain carries TRBV11-2 and TRBJ2-5; D is undetermined. Germline V lookup: CDR1 SGHAT, CDR2 FQNNGV. Trimming took 6 bases from V and 4 from J, leaving 3 bases between them. CDR3 length: 10 residues.

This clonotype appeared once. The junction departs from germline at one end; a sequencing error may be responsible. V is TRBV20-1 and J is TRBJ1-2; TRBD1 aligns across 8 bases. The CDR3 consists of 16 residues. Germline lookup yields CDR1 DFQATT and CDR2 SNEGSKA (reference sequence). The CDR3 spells CCAAGTGDFGDYGYTF. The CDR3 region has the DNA TGCTGTGCTGCCGGGACAGGCGACTTCGGAGACTATGGCTACACCTTC.

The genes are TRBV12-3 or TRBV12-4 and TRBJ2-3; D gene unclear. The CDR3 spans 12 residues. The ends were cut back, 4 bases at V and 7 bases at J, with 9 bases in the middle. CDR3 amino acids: CASSSRINTQYF. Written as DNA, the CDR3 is TGTGCCAGCAGTTCCCGGATAAATACGCAGTATTTT.

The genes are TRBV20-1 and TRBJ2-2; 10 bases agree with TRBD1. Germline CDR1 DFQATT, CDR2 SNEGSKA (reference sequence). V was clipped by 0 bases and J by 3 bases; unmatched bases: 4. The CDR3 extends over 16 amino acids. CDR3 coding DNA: TGCAGTGCTAGAGATTTTGGGACAGGGGACACCGGGGAGCTGTTTTTT. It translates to CSARDFGTGDTGELFF.

The CDR3 spells CASSLVDRGAFF. The CDR3 coding sequence is TGTGCCAGCAGCTTAGTAGACAGAGGAGCTTTCTTT. The rearrangement uses TRBV7-9 and TRBJ1-1; possible D gene TRBD1, 5 bases. Germline V CDR1 and CDR2: SEHNR, FQNEAQ (reference sequence). The CDR3 has 12 residues. V gave up 1 base and J gave up 10 bases, with 10 bases separating them.

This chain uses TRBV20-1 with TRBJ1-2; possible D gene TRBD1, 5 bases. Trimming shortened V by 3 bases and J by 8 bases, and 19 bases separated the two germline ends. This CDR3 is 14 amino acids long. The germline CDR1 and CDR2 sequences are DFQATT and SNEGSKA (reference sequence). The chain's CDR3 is CSARGNEGWGGYTF. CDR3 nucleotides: TGCAGTGCTAGGGGAAATGAGGGATGGGGCGGCTACACCTTC.

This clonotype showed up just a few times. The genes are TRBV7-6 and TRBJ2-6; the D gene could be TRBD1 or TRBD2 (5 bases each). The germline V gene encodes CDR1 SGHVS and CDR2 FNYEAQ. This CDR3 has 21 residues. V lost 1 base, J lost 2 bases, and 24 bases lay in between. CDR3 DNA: TGTGCCAGCAGCTTAGGGACGAGGGGAGTGCTTGAGAGTCCTGGGGCCAACGTCCTGACTTTC. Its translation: CASSLGTRGVLESPGANVLTF.

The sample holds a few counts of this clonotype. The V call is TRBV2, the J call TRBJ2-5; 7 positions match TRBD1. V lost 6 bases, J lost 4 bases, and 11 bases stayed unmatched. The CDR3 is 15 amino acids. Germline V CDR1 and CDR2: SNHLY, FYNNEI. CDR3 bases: TGTGCCAGCAGCCCCTTTGGGACAGCCTCAGAGACCCAGTACTTC. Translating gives CASSPFGTASETQYF.

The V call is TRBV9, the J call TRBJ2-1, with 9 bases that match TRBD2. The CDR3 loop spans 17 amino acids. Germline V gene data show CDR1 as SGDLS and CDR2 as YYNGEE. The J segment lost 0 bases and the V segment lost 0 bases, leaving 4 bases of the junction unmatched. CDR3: CASSVEAGGYSYNEQFF. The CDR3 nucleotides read TGTGCCAGCAGCGTAGAGGCGGGAGGGTACTCCTACAATGAGCAGTTCTTC.

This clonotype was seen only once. CDR3 coding DNA: TGTGCCAGCAGCTTAAGCCTAGACGGCCGAAACACCGGGGAGCTGTTTTTT. Its translation: CASSLSLDGRNTGELFF. This chain uses TRBV7-7 with TRBJ2-2, with no clear D. V lost 2 bases and J lost 2, with 15 bases in between. The CDR3 extends over 17 amino acids. The germline gives CDR1 SSHAT, CDR2 FNYEAQ (reference sequence). Complete variable domain (other parts from reference TRBV7-7 and TRBJ2-2): GAGVSQSPRYKVTKRGQDVTLRCDPISSHATLYWYQQALGQGPEFLTYFNYEAQPDKSGLPSDRFSAERPEGSISTLTIQRTEQRDSAMYRCASSLSLDGRNTGELFFGEGSRLTVL.

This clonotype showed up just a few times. This chain's CDR3 is CASSDWMNTEAFF. Written as DNA, the CDR3 is TGTGCCAGCAGTGACTGGATGAACACTGAAGCTTTCTTT. This chain links TRBV25-1 with TRBJ1-1; D is ambiguous. With 3 bases removed from V and 0 bases from J, the gap between germline ends came to 5 bases. In germline, CDR1 is MGHDK, CDR2 SYGVNS. The CDR3 sequence is 13 residues long.

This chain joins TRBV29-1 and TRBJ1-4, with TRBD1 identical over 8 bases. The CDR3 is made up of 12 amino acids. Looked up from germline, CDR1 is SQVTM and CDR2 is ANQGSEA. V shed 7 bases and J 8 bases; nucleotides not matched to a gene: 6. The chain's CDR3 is CSGRQGLEKLFF. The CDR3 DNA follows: TGCAGCGGGAGACAGGGGCTCGAAAAACTGTTTTTT.

DNA for the CDR3: TGTGCCATCAGGGCTAGAGCGGGAGGTTCGGCAGATACGCAGTATTTT. This gives the protein CAIRARAGGSADTQYF. The V gene is TRBV10-3, the J gene TRBJ2-3; 9 positions match TRBD2. Germline lookup yields CDR1 ENHRY and CDR2 SYGVKD. The CDR3 is made up of 16 amino acids. V lost 6 bases, J lost 4 bases, and 11 bases stayed unmatched.

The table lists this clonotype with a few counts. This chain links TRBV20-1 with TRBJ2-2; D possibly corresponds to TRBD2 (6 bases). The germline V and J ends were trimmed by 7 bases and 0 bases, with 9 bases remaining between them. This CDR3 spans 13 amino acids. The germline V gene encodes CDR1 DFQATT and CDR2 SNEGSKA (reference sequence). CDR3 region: CSGGTSNTGELFF. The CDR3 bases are TGCAGTGGAGGGACTTCGAACACCGGGGAGCTGTTTTTT.

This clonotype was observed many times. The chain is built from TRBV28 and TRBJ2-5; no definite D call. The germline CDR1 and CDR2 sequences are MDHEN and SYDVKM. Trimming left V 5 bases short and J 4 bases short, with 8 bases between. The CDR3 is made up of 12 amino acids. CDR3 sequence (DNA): TGTGCCAGCAGTCCTCAACTAGAGACCCAGTACTTC. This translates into CASSPQLETQYF.

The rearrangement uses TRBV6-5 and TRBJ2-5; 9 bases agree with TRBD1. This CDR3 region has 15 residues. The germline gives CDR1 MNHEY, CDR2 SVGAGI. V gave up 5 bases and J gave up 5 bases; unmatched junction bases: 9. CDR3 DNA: TGTGCCAGCAGTACTGGGACAGGGCGTAGGGAGACCCAGTACTTC. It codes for CASSTGTGRRETQYF.

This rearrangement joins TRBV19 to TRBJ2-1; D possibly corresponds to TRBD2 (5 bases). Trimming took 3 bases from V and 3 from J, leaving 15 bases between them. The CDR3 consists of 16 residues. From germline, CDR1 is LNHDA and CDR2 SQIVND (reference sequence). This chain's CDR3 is CASSIGSGLNYNEQFF. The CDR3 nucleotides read TGTGCCAGTAGTATCGGTTCAGGACTTAACTACAATGAGCAGTTCTTC.

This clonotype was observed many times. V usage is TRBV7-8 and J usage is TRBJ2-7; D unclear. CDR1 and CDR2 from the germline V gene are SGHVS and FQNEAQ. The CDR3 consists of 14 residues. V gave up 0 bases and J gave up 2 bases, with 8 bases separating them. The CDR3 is CASSLALGTYEQYF. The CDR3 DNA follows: TGTGCCAGCAGCTTAGCCTTGGGGACCTACGAGCAGTACTTC.

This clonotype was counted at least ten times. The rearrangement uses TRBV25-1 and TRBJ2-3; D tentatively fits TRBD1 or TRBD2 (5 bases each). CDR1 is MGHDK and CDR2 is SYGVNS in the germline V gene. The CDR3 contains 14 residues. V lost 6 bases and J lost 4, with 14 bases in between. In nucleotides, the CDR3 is TGTGCCAGCAGCGGACTGGGGCCAGCAGATACGCAGTATTTT. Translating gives CASSGLGPADTQYF.

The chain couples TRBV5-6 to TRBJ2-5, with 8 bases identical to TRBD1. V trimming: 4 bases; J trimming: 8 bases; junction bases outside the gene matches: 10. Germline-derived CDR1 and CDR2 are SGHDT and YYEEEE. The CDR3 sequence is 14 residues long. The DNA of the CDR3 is TGTGCCAGCAGCGGCCTCGACAGGGGTGTAACCCAGTACTTC. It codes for CASSGLDRGVTQYF.

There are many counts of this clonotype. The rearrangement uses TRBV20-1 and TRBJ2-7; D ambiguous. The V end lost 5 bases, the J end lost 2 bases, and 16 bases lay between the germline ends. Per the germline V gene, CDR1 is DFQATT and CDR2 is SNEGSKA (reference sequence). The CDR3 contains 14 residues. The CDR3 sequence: CSAPPVDGPYEQYF. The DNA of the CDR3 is TGCAGTGCTCCGCCTGTGGACGGACCCTACGAGCAGTACTTC.

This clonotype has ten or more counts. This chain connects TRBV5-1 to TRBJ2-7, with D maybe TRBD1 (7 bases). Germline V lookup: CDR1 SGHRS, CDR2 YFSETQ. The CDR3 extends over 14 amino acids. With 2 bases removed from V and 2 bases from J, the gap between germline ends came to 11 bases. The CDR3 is CASSFAGGTYEQYV. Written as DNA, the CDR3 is TGCGCCAGCAGCTTTGCAGGGGGGACCTACGAGCAGTACGTC.

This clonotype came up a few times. The DNA of the CDR3 is TGTGCCAGCAGCTTAGCCCTAGCGGGGGACCAAGAGACCCAGTACTTC. Its translation is CASSLALAGDQETQYF. This rearrangement joins TRBV13 to TRBJ2-5; TRBD2 agrees at 10 bases. Germline CDR1 reads PRHDT; CDR2 reads FYEKMQ (reference sequence). This CDR3 spans 16 amino acids. The V segment lost 1 base and the J segment 0 bases; nucleotides outside the gene matches: 2.

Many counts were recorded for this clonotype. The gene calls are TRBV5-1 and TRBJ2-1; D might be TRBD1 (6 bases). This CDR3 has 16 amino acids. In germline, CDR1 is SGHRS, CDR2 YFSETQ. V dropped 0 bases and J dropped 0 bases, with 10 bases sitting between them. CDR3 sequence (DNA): TGCGCCAGCAGCTTGGGAGGACAGAGCTCCTACAATGAGCAGTTCTTC. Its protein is CASSLGGQSSYNEQFF.

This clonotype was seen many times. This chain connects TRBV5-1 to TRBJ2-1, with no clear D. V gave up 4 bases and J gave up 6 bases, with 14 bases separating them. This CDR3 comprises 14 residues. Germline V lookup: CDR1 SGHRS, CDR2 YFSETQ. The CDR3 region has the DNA TGCGCCAGCAGCCGAGCACATGGCCGCAATGAGCAGTTCTTC. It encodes CASSRAHGRNEQFF.

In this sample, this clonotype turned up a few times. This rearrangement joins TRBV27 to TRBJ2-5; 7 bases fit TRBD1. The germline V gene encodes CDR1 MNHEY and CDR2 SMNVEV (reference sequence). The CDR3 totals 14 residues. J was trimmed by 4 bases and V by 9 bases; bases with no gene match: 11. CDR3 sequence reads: CASSSQGERETQYF. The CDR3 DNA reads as TGTGCCAGTAGTAGTCAGGGGGAACGAGAGACCCAGTACTTC.

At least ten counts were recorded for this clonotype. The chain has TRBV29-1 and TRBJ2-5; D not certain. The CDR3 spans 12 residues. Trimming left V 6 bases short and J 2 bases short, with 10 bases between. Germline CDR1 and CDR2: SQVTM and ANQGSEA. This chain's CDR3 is CSVARAQETQYF. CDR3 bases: TGCAGCGTGGCCCGGGCACAAGAGACCCAGTACTTC.